The 8 T cell receptor beta chains below all came from one sample that was sequenced in a study of cytomegalovirus exposure and HLA in healthy donors. Primers: 60 Vbeta forward and 13 Jbeta reverse. Data came from immunoSEQ multiplex PCR; TCRdb stores just in-frame clones and leaves some out. Found here are approximately 150,000 clones, around 80% of them singletons; the top ten hold about 1.4%. The sample was PBMCs. These receptors all stem from a woman in her thirties in good health and CMV-seropositive.

The chain carries TRBV7-9 and TRBJ2-1, with 12 bases aligning to TRBD2. The CDR3 has 14 amino acids. The germline CDR1 and CDR2 sequences are SEHNR and FQNEAQ (reference sequence). V shed 7 bases, J shed 6 bases, and the junction held 4 bases outside the gene matches. The CDR3 DNA follows: TGTGCCAGCACCCTAGCGGGAGGGCCCAATGAGCAGTTCTTC. As protein: CASTLAGGPNEQFF.

This clone was picked up a small number of times. The J gene is TRBJ2-3, the V gene TRBV5-6, with TRBD1 matching 11 bases. The germline CDR1 and CDR2 sequences are SGHDT and YYEEEE. The CDR3 has 15 amino acids. Trimming took 4 bases from V and 6 from J; bases not matched to a gene: 7. The CDR3 spells CASSRGTGGPDTQYF. CDR3 bases: TGTGCCAGCAGCCGCGGGACAGGGGGACCGGATACGCAGTATTTT.

The chain employs TRBV18 and TRBJ2-3, with TRBD1 identical over 8 bases. Germline assignment: CDR1 KGHSH and CDR2 LQKENI. V lost 3 bases and J lost 0; bases outside the gene matches: 8. The CDR3 has 17 amino acids. The CDR3 coding sequence is TGTGCCAGCTCACCCGACAGGGGACCTACTAGCACAGATACGCAGTATTTT. Translated, it gives CASSPDRGPTSTDTQYF.

The V call is TRBV6-4, the J call TRBJ2-1; D may be TRBD2 (6 bases). V was cut by 6 bases and J by 0 bases, with 18 bases left in between. Germline V gene data show CDR1 as MRHNA and CDR2 as SNTAGT. The CDR3 is made up of 17 amino acids. The CDR3, as DNA: TGTGCCAGCAGGAGGGGTTCACCGGGAGTCTCCTACAATGAGCAGTTCTTC. Translation: CASRRGSPGVSYNEQFF.

This chain links TRBV5-1 with TRBJ2-3; unclear D gene. The length of the CDR3 is 15 residues. Germline V lookup: CDR1 SGHRS, CDR2 YFSETQ. V shed 4 bases and J shed 5 bases, with 17 bases lying between them. CDR3 sequence reads: CASSQLAGAEDTQYF. CDR3 DNA: TGCGCCAGCAGCCAACTTGCTGGCGCGGAAGATACGCAGTATTTT.

The chain links TRBV19 to TRBJ2-4; 9 bases map to TRBD1. This CDR3 spans 14 amino acids. After removal of 4 bases from V and 15 bases from J, the junction contained 13 bases not matched to a gene. Germline V gives CDR1 LNHDA, CDR2 SQIVND (reference sequence). The CDR3 region has the DNA TGTGCCAGTAGTACTCAGCCGGGACAGGGTTCGACGTACTTC. This translates into CASSTQPGQGSTYF.

The chain is built from TRBV5-6 and TRBJ2-1; D perhaps matches TRBD2 (6 bases). This CDR3 has 13 residues. Germline values: CDR1 SGHDT, CDR2 YYEEEE. The V and J ends lost 7 bases and 5 bases respectively, with 13 bases between them. The CDR3 loop reads CASGSRGNNEQFF. The CDR3 DNA reads as TGTGCCAGCGGGAGTCGGGGGAACAATGAGCAGTTCTTC. The entire variable domain, with the rest obtained from reference TRBV5-6 and TRBJ2-1, is as follows: DAGVTQSPTHLIKTRGQQVTLRCSPKSGHDTVSWYQQALGQGPQFIFQYYEEEERQRGNFPDRFSGHQFPNYSSELNVNALLLGDSALYLCASGSRGNNEQFFGPGTRLTVL.

This chain links TRBV7-9 with TRBJ2-3, with D maybe TRBD1 (5 bases). V was trimmed by 5 bases and J by 4 bases, leaving 7 bases between them. The CDR3 spans 12 residues. Germline V lookup: CDR1 SEHNR, CDR2 FQNEAQ (reference sequence). The CDR3 DNA is TGTGCCAGCAGCCCCAGGGCAGATACGCAGTATTTT. Encoded protein: CASSPRADTQYF.